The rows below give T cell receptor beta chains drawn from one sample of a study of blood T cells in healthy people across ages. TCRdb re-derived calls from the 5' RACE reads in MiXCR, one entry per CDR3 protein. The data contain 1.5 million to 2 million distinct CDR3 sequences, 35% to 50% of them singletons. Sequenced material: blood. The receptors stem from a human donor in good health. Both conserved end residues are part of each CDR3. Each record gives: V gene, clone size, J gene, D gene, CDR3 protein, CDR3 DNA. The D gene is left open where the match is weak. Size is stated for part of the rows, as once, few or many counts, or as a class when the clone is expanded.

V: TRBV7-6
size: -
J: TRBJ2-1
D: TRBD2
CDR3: CASSPYGSGGINEQFF
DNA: TGTGCCAGCAGCCCCTATGGTAGCGGGGGTATCAATGAGCAGTTCTTC

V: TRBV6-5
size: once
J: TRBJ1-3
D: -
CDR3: CASSYSPPGFSGNTIYF
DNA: TGTGCCAGCAGTTACTCGCCCCCAGGCTTCTCTGGAAACACCATATATTTT

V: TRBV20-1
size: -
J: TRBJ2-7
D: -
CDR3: CSAAVSSYEQYF
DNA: TGCAGTGCGGCCGTTAGCTCCTACGAGCAGTACTTC

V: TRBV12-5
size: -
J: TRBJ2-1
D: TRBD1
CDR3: CASGFIGRTGEYNEQFF
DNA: TGTGCTAGTGGTTTTATTGGCCGGACAGGAGAATACAATGAGCAGTTCTTC

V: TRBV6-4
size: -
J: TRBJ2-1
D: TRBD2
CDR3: CASSAAAGGSPYNEQFF
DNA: TGTGCCAGCTCGGCCGCGGCGGGGGGGAGTCCCTACAATGAGCAGTTCTTC

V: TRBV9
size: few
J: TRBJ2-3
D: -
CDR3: CASSHHGRGGDTQYF
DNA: TGTGCCAGCAGCCACCATGGTAGGGGAGGAGATACGCAGTATTTT

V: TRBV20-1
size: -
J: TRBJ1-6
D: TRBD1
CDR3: CSARDWGRQGRVDSPLHF
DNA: TGCAGTGCTAGAGATTGGGGAAGACAGGGGCGCGTAGATTCACCCCTCCACTTT

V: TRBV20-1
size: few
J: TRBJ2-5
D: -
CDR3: CSASLPRGLIDETQYF
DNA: TGCAGTGCTAGCCTACCGCGGGGTTTGATAGATGAGACCCAGTACTTC

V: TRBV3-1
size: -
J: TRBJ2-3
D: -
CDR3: CASSSRRSGTDTQYF
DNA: TGTGCCAGCAGCTCACGCCGGAGCGGCACAGATACGCAGTATTTT

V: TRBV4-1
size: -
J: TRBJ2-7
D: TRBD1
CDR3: CASSQSGDRSHEQYF
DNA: TGCGCCAGCAGCCAGTCTGGGGACAGGAGCCACGAGCAGTACTTC

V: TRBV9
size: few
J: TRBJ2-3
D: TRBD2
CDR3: CASSVVEREDTQYF
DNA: TGTGCCAGCAGCGTAGTAGAGCGGGAAGATACGCAGTATTTT

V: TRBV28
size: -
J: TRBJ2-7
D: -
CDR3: CASSLKFGRGSYEQYF
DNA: TGTGCCAGCAGTTTAAAATTCGGACGGGGCTCCTACGAGCAGTACTTC

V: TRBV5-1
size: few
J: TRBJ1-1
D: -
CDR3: CAGIGGKGTEAFF
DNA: TGCGCCGGCATCGGGGGTAAGGGCACTGAAGCTTTCTTT

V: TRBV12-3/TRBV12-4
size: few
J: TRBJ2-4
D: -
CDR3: CASSADYSPYKQYF
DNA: TGTGCCAGCAGCGCCGACTATTCCCCCTACAAGCAGTACTTC

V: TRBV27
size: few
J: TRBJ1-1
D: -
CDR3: CASSLSYGATEAFF
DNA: TGTGCCAGCAGTTTATCTTACGGGGCTACTGAAGCTTTCTTT